The sample holds many counts of the clone carrying this T cell receptor (beta chain). What it binds is not known. TCRdb processed the reads anew with MiXCR; each CDR3 protein has one entry. The data contain about 190,000 distinct CDR3 sequences, 28% of them singletons. This record comes from a study of T cell repertoires in cytomegalovirus infection. As for the study in general: Through public TCR beta signatures, both CMV infection and matching HLA type were indicated.

Per the germline V gene, CDR1 is SGHTA and CDR2 is FQGNSA. Trimming stripped 5 bases from V and 0 bases from J, with 20 bases between. The CDR3 is made up of 18 amino acids. Study-wide results and caveats: Clonotypes of TCR beta that were HLA-C-restricted and CMV-specific dominated the ex vivo response. Identification of carriers of CMV plus the relevant HLA was achieved through cumulative public TCR beta family frequency.

This receptor was obtained from a human donor in good health (CMV status not recorded). Some clones in this sample may be carry-over from other donors' samples. The gene calls are TRBV7-2 and TRBJ2-1; D is perhaps TRBD2 (7 bases). What was sequenced was PBMCs. The CDR3 DNA is TGTGCCAGCAGCCATCTAAGGGGGGGGAGAATCTCCTACAATGAGCAGTTCTTC. As protein: CASSHLRGGRISYNEQFF.